A selection of T cell receptor beta chains follows, all from one sample in a study of CD8+ T cells in alopecia areata. This table comes from immunoSEQ multiplex PCR, and its TCRdb copy is limited to in-frame clones, with some not included. Of approximately 200,000 clones listed, roughly 64% are singletons. Sequences were derived from CD4+ T cells sorted from blood, sampled at week 24, from a patient treated with tofacitinib. The origin of the receptors is a human donor with alopecia areata. CDR3s include the opening cysteine and the closing phenylalanine or tryptophan. The order of the fields is V gene, clone size, D gene, J gene, CDR3 DNA, CDR3 protein. The D gene is left open where the match is weak. Size tells how often a clone was seen (once, few, many) or the class of an expanded clone, and some rows leave it out.

TRBV7-9	-	-	TRBJ2-6	TGTGCCAGCAGCAAGGGCTCCTCTGGGGCCAACGTCCTGACTTTC	CASSKGSSGANVLTF
TRBV6-5	-	TRBD2	TRBJ2-1	TGTGCCAGCAACAATCCGTCGAGCGGGAGGAATGAGCAGTTCTTC	CASNNPSSGRNEQFF
TRBV27	-	-	TRBJ2-3	TGTGCCAGCAGTGCAAACAGGGCGTATACGCAGTATTTT	CASSANRAYTQYF
TRBV6-6	-	TRBD1	TRBJ1-1	TGTGCCAGCAGCAAGGACAGGGCGATGAACACTGAAGCTTTCTTT	CASSKDRAMNTEAFF
TRBV7-2	-	-	TRBJ2-1	TGTGCCAGCAGCTTAGACTGGGGATTTAGCAATGAGCAGTTCTTC	CASSLDWGFSNEQFF
TRBV4-3	-	-	TRBJ2-2	TGCGCCAGCAGCCAAGCTGACGGGGAGCTGTTTTTT	CASSQADGELFF
TRBV7-2	-	-	TRBJ1-5	TGTGCCAGCAGCTTAGGGCAGTTCAATCAGCCCCAGCATTTT	CASSLGQFNQPQHF
TRBV25-1	few	-	TRBJ2-5	TGTGCCAGCAGGGCTCCGGGCGAGACCCAGTACTTC	CASRAPGETQYF
TRBV28	-	TRBD2	TRBJ2-3	TGTGCCAGCAGCCATCTTAGCGGGACCGGGACAGATACGCAGTATTTT	CASSHLSGTGTDTQYF
TRBV4-1	-	-	TRBJ2-7	TGCGCCAGCAGCCAGACTGCCTACGAGCAGTACTTC	CASSQTAYEQYF
TRBV4-3	-	-	TRBJ2-5	TGCGCCAGCAGCCAAGAAGGGGCCGGCCAGACCCAGTACTTC	CASSQEGAGQTQYF
TRBV5-1	-	-	TRBJ2-7	TGCGCCAGCAGCTCAGCGGTGGACTACGAGCAGTACTTC	CASSSAVDYEQYF
TRBV5-1	-	-	TRBJ2-5	TGCGCCAGCAGCACTTTACAGGGTGCAGAGACCCAGTACTTC	CASSTLQGAETQYF
TRBV29-1	-	-	TRBJ1-2	TGCAGCGTTGGGCCAGAGGACTATGGCTACACCTTC	CSVGPEDYGYTF
TRBV6-5	-	-	TRBJ1-2	TGTGCCAGCAGTTACACTGGACGGGACCCCGCATATGGCTACACCTTC	CASSYTGRDPAYGYTF
TRBV18	-	-	TRBJ1-1	TGTGCCAGCTCACGCGGCAGCGCTGAAGCTTTCTTT	CASSRGSAEAFF
TRBV7-6	-	TRBD1	TRBJ1-2	TGTGCCAGCAGCTTGCAACAGGGGGATTATGGCTACACCTTC	CASSLQQGDYGYTF
TRBV28	-	TRBD1	TRBJ2-7	TGTGCCACGGCTCGACAGGGGGTTAACGAGCAGTACTTC	CATARQGVNEQYF
TRBV6-5	-	-	TRBJ2-3	TGTGCCAGCAGTGGGGCGGAACTGAGCGCAGATACGCAGTATTTT	CASSGAELSADTQYF
TRBV5-1	-	-	TRBJ2-1	TGCGCCAGCAGCCTTGAGACAAACAGGGTAAGCTCCTACAATGAGCAGTTCTTC	CASSLETNRVSSYNEQFF
TRBV29-1	few	TRBD1	TRBJ1-2	TGCAGCACCCGGACAGGAGTGGAATATGGCTACACCTTC	CSTRTGVEYGYTF
TRBV9	many	-	TRBJ2-7	TGTGCCAGCAGTGCTCAGGGGTCGGGCTCCTACGAGCAGTACTTC	CASSAQGSGSYEQYF
TRBV6-5	-	-	TRBJ2-5	TGTGCCAGTCTTAACCAAGAGACCCAGTACTTC	CASLNQETQYF
TRBV27	few	-	TRBJ2-7	TGTGCCAGCAGTTTAGAGGCAGGGCCGAGCGAGCAGTACTTC	CASSLEAGPSEQYF
TRBV18	-	-	TRBJ2-2	TGTGCCAGCTCACCGGGAGGCCACACCGGGGAGCTGTTTTTT	CASSPGGHTGELFF
TRBV2	once	TRBD1	TRBJ2-5	TGTGCCAGCAGCACGACAGGGGGCGGAGAGACCCAGTACTTC	CASSTTGGGETQYF
TRBV7-9	few	TRBD2	TRBJ2-3	TGTGCCAGCAGCGGAAAGCGGGAGGGCCGAGATACGCAGTATTTT	CASSGKREGRDTQYF
TRBV5-4	once	-	TRBJ2-3	TGTGCCAGCAGCTTGCGGCGGGATTCCAGCGCTAGCACAGATACGCAGTATTTT	CASSLRRDSSASTDTQYF
TRBV7-2	-	-	TRBJ2-5	TGTGCCAGCAGCTTAGGGAACGGAGAGACCCAGTACTTC	CASSLGNGETQYF
TRBV23-1	few	-	TRBJ2-2	TGCGCCAGCAGTACTCCGGGACAAGGAGGTCCCCAGAACACCGGGGAGCTGTTTTTT	CASSTPGQGGPQNTGELFF
TRBV30	-	TRBD1	TRBJ2-4	TGTGCCTGGAGTGCGAAGGACAGGATCAACATTCAGTACTTC	CAWSAKDRINIQYF
TRBV10-3	once	TRBD2	TRBJ2-7	TGTGCCATCAGTGAGTCGGGACTAGCGGGACTCGAGCAGTACTTC	CAISESGLAGLEQYF
TRBV7-3	-	-	TRBJ1-1	TGTGCCAGCAGTTCCCTCCCGGGACGGCTGAACACTGAAGCTTTCTTT	CASSSLPGRLNTEAFF
TRBV29-1	few	TRBD2	TRBJ2-7	TGCAGCGCCTCCAGGACTAGCGGGGAATACGAGCAGTACTTC	CSASRTSGEYEQYF
TRBV6-5	once	-	TRBJ2-5	TGTGCCAGCAGTCGAATTGGCAGCCCCGTGTACTTC	CASSRIGSPVYF
TRBV2	-	-	TRBJ2-5	TGTGCCAGCAGTGCCGACGAAGAGACCCAGTACTTC	CASSADEETQYF
TRBV27	-	-	TRBJ1-4	TGTGCCAGCAGTCCCCGGTATGAAACAGGGTTAGGGGAAAAACTGTTTTTT	CASSPRYETGLGEKLFF
TRBV5-4	-	-	TRBJ2-3	TGTGCCAGCAGCCAAGCCCGCGACACAGATACGCAGTATTTT	CASSQARDTDTQYF
TRBV30	-	TRBD2	TRBJ2-7	TGTGCCTGGAGGGGGGGACTAGCGGACTCCTACGAGCAGTACTTC	CAWRGGLADSYEQYF
TRBV7-2	-	-	TRBJ1-6	TGTGCCAGCAGCTCCACAGGTCCCTATAATTCACCCCTCCACTTT	CASSSTGPYNSPLHF
TRBV27	once	-	TRBJ2-1	TGTGCCAGCAGTTTAGTTGGCGGCTCCTACAATGAGCAGTTCTTC	CASSLVGGSYNEQFF
TRBV5-4	once	TRBD1	TRBJ1-1	TGTGCCAGCAGCTTGGCGGTGGGGACAGTTACTAACACTGAAGCTTTCTTT	CASSLAVGTVTNTEAFF
TRBV5-6	-	-	TRBJ1-2	TGTGCCAGCAGATTTACAGGGAGTCGTGGCTACACCTTC	CASRFTGSRGYTF
TRBV29-1	-	-	TRBJ1-1	TGCAGCGTCCTGACTCCCATGAACACTGAAGCTTTCTTT	CSVLTPMNTEAFF
TRBV5-4	-	TRBD2	TRBJ2-5	TGTGCCAGCAGCTATGGGACTAGCGGGGGGGCCTCTTGGGAGACCCAGTACTTC	CASSYGTSGGASWETQYF
TRBV9	few	-	TRBJ2-2	TGTGCCAGCAGCGTAGTGGGAGAGGCCGGGGAGCTGTTTTTT	CASSVVGEAGELFF
TRBV7-2	-	TRBD1	TRBJ1-2	TGTGCCAGCAGTCAAGGACAGGGCGATGGCTACACCTTC	CASSQGQGDGYTF
TRBV5-1	once	TRBD1	TRBJ1-1	TGCGCCAGCAGCTCCCTAAGACAGGGGGGGAACACTGAAGCTTTCTTT	CASSSLRQGGNTEAFF
TRBV5-1	-	TRBD2	TRBJ2-5	TGCGCCAGCAGCTTGGGTTTCAGCGGGGGGACCCAAGAGACCCAGTACTTC	CASSLGFSGGTQETQYF
TRBV9	-	-	TRBJ1-2	TGTGCCAGCAGCGTTAATGTGAACTATGGCTACACCTTC	CASSVNVNYGYTF
TRBV5-6	-	TRBD2	TRBJ2-7	TGTGCCAGCAGCTTCCGAACTAGCGGGAGTCGGTACGAGCAGTACTTC	CASSFRTSGSRYEQYF
TRBV15	few	-	TRBJ2-6	TGTGCCACCAGCAGAGATCTCAGCGACAGTAACGTCCTGACTTTC	CATSRDLSDSNVLTF
TRBV15	-	TRBD2	TRBJ2-1	TGTGCCATCGCCCGGGGGGATTCCTCCTACAATGAGCAGTTCTTC	CAIARGDSSYNEQFF
TRBV6-1	-	-	TRBJ2-5	TGTGCCAGCAGTGACCGCTTGGGATTGCAGGCTCAAGAGACCCAGTACTTC	CASSDRLGLQAQETQYF
TRBV5-6	-	-	TRBJ2-1	TGTGCCAGCAGCTTGGAGATGTCTATGAATGTGAATGAGCAGTTCTTC	CASSLEMSMNVNEQFF
TRBV6-5	-	-	TRBJ1-2	TGTGCCAGCAGTCGGACAGCTGAGGATGGCTACACCTTC	CASSRTAEDGYTF
TRBV5-1	-	-	TRBJ2-2	TGCGCCAGCAGCTTGAGGCCTTCGAACACCGGGGAGCTGTTTTTT	CASSLRPSNTGELFF
TRBV20-1	few	-	TRBJ1-1	TGCAGTGTCAGCCTCACTGAAGCTTTCTTT	CSVSLTEAFF
TRBV9	-	-	TRBJ2-7	TGTGCCAGCAGCCCAATGTCAGCGGAGCTCTACGAGCAGTACTTC	CASSPMSAELYEQYF
TRBV19	-	-	TRBJ2-2	TGTGCCAGTAGTATGGTACTATCTGAGCTGTTTTTT	CASSMVLSELFF